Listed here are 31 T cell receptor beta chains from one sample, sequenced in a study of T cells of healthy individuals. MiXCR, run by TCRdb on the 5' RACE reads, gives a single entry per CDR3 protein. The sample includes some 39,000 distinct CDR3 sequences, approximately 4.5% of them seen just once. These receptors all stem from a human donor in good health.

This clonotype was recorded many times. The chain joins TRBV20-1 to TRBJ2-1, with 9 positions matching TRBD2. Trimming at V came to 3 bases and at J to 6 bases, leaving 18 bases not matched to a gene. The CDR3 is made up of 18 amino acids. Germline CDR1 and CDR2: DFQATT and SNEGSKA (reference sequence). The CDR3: CSASLPMGWVAGANEQFF. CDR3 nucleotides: TGCAGTGCTAGTCTCCCAATGGGGTGGGTAGCGGGAGCCAATGAGCAGTTCTTC.

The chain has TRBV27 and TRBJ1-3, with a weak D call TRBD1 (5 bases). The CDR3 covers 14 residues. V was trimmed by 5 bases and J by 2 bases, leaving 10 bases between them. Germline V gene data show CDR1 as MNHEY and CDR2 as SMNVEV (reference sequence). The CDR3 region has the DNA TGTGCCAGCAGTGGTTCAGGGACTGGAAACACCATATATTTT. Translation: CASSGSGTGNTIYF.

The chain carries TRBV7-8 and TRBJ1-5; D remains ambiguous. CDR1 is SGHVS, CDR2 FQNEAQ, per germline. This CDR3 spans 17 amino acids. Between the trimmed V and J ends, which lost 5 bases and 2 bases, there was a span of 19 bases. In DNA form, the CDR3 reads TGTGCCAGCAGCGCCGTGCCGCGTGGACGGGGCAATCAGCCCCAGCATTTT. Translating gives CASSAVPRGRGNQPQHF.

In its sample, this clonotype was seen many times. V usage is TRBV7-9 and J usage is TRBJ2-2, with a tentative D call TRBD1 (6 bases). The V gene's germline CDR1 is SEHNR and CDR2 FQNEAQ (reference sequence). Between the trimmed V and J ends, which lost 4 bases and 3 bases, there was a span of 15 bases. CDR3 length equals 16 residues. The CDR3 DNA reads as TGTGCCAGCAGCTCTCCCACAGGGCCGGACACCGGGGAGCTGTTTTTT. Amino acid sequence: CASSSPTGPDTGELFF.

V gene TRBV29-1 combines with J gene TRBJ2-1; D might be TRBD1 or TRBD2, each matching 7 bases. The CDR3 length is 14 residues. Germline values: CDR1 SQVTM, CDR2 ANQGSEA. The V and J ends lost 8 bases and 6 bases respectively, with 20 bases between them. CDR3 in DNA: TGCAGCCTTTCGGGGCAGGGGGGGGGCAATGAGCAGTTCTTC. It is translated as CSLSGQGGGNEQFF.

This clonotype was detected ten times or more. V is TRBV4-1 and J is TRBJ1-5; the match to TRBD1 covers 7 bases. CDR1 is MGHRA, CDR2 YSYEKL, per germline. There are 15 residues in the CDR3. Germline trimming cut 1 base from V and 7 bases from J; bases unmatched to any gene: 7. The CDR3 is CASSQVTGVGQPQHF. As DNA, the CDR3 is TGCGCCAGCAGCCAAGTTACAGGGGTAGGCCAGCCCCAGCATTTT.

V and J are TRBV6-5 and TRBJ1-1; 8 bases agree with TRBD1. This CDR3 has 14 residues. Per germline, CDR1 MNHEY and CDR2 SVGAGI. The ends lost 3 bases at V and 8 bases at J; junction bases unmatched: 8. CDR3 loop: CASSYQGALGEAFF. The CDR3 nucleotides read TGTGCCAGCAGTTATCAGGGGGCGCTGGGGGAAGCTTTCTTT.

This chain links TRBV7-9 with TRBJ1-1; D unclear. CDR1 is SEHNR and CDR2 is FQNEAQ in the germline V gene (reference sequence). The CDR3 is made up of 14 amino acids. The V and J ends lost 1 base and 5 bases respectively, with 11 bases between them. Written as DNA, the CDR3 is TGTGCCAGCAGCTTAGTTCTAATTGGGACTGAAGCTTTCTTT. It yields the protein CASSLVLIGTEAFF.

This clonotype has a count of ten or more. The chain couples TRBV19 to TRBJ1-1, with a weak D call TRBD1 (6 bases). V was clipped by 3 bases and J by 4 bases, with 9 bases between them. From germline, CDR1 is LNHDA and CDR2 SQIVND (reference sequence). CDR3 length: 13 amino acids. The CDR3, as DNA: TGTGCCAGTAGTATTAGGGGGAGCACTGAAGCTTTCTTT. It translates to CASSIRGSTEAFF.

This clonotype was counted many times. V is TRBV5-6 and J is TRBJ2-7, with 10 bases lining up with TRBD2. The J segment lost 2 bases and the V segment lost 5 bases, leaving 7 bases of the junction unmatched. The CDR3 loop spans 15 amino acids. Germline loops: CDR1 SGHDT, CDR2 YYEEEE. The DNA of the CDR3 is TGTGCCAGCAGGATAAGCGGGGGGGCACCCTACGAGCAGTACTTC. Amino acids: CASRISGGAPYEQYF.

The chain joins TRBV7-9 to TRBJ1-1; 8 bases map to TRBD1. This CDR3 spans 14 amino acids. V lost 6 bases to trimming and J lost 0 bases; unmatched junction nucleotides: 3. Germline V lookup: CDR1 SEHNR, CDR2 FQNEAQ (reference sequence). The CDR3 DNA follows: TGTGCCAGCAGACAGACAGGGGTGAACACTGAAGCTTTCTTT. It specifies CASRQTGVNTEAFF.

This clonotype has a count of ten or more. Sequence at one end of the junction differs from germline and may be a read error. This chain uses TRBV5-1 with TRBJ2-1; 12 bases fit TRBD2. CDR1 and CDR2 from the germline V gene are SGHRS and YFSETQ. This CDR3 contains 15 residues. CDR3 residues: CASSLILAGGPPTLF. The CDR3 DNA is TGCGCCAGCAGCTTGATTCTAGCGGGAGGGCCCCCTACTCTTTTC.

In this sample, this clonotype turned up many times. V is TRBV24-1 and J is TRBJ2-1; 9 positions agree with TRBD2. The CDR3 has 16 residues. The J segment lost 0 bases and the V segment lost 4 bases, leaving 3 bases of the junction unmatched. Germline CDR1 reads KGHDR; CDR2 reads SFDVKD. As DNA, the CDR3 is TGTGCCACCAGTGACTATAGCGGGAGCTCCTACAATGAGCAGTTCTTC. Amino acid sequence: CATSDYSGSSYNEQFF.

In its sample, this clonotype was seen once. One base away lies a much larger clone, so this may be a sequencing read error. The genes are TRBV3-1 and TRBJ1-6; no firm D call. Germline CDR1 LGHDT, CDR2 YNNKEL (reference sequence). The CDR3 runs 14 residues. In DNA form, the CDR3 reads TGTGCCAGCAGCCCACGACATAGGAATTCACCCCTCCGCTTT. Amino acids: CASSPRHRNSPLRF.

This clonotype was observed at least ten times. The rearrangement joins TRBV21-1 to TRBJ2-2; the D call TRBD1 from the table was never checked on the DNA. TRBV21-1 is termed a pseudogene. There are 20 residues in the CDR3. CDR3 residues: CASSKACGQGQRFASGELFF. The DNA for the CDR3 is TGTGCCAGCAGCAAAGCGTGTGGACAGGGCCAAAGGTTTGCCTCCGGGGAGCTGTTTTTT.

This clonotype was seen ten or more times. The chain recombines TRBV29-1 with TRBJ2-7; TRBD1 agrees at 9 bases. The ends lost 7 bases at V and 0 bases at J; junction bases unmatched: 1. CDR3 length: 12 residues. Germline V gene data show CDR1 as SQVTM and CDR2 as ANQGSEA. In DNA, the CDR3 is TGCAGCGGGGGACAGGGCTCCTACGAGCAGTACTTC. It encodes CSGGQGSYEQYF.

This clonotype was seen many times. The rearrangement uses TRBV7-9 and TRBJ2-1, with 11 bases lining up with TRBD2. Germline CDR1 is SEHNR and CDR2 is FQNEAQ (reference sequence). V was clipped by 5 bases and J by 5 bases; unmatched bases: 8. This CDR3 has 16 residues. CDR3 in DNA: TGTGCCAGCAGCCGAGGGACTAGCGGAAATCACAATGAGCAGTTCTTC. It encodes CASSRGTSGNHNEQFF.

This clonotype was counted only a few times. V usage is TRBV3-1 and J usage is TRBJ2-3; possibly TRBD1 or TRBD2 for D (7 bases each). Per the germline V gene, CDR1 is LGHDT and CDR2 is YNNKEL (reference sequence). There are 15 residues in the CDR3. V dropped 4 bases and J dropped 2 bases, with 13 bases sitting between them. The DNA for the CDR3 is TGTGCCAGCAGCCCCAGGGGGGGGGACACAGATACGCAGTATTTT. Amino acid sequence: CASSPRGGDTDTQYF.

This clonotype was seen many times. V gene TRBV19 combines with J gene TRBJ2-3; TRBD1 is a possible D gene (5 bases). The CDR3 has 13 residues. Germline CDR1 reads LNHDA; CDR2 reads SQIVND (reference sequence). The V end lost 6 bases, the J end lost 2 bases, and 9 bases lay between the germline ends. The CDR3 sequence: CASRGQNTDTQYF. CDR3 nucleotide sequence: TGTGCCAGTAGGGGGCAGAACACAGATACGCAGTATTTT.

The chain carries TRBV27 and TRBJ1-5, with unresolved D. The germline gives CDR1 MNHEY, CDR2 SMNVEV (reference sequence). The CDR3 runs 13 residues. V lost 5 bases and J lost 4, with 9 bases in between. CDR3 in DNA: TGTGCCAGCAGTGTCAGCAGTAATCAGCCCCAGCATTTT. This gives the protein CASSVSSNQPQHF.

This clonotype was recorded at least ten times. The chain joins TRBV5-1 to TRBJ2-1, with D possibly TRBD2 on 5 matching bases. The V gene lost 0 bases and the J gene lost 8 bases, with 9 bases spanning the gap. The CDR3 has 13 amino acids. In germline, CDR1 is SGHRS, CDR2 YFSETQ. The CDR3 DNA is TGCGCCAGCAGCTTGGGGCTAGCACATGAGCAGTTCTTC. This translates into CASSLGLAHEQFF.

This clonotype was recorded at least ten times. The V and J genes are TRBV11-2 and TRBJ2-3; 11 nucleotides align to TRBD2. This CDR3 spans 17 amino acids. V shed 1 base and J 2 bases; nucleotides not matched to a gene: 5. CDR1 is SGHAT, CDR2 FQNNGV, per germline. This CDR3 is CASSLAGTSGYTDTQYF. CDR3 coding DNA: TGTGCCAGCAGCTTAGCTGGGACTAGCGGCTACACAGATACGCAGTATTTT.

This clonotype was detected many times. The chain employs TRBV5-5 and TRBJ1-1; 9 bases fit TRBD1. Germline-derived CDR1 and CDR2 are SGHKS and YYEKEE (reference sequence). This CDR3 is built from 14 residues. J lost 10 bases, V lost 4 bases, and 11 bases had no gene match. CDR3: CASSATGTGSVAFF. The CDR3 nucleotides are TGTGCCAGCAGCGCAACCGGGACAGGGTCGGTAGCTTTCTTT.

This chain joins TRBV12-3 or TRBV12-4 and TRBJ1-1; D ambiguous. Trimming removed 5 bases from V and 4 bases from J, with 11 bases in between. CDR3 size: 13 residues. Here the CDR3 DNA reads TGTGCCAGCAGTCTCCCGGGGTCCACTGAAGCTTTCTTT. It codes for CASSLPGSTEAFF.

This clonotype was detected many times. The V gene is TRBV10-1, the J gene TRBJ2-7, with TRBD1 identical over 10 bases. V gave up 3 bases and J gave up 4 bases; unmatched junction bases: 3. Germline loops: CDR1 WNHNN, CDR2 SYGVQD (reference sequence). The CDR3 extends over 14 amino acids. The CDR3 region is CASSDSGQGYEQYF. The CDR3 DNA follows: TGCGCCAGCAGTGATTCGGGACAGGGGTACGAGCAGTACTTC.

The CDR3 DNA reads TGCAGTGCTATCCTGGGCAGGGGTGGCTCCTACGAGCAGTACTTC. The encoded protein is CSAILGRGGSYEQYF. This sequence joins TRBV20-1 and TRBJ2-7, with D possibly being TRBD1 (6 bases). CDR1 is DFQATT and CDR2 is SNEGSKA in the germline V gene (reference sequence). This CDR3 has 15 amino acids. V was clipped by 4 bases and J by 0 bases, with 16 bases between them.

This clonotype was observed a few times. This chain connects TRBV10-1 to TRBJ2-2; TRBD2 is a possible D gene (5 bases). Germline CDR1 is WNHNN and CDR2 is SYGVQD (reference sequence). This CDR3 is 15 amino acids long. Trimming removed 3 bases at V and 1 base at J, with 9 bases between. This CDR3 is CASSDGGGNTGELFF. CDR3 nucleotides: TGCGCCAGCAGTGATGGTGGAGGGAACACCGGGGAGCTGTTTTTT.

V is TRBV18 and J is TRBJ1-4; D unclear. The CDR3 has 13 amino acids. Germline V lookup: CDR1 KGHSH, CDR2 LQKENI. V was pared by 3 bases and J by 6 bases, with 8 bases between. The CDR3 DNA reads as TGTGCCAGCTCACCCGACGGGGATGAAAAACTGTTTTTT. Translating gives CASSPDGDEKLFF.

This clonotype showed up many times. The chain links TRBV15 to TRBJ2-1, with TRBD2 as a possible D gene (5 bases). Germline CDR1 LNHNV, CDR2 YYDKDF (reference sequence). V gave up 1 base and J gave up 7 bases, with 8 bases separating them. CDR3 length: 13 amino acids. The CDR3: CATSRVEGNEQFF. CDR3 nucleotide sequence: TGTGCCACCAGCAGAGTCGAGGGTAATGAGCAGTTCTTC.

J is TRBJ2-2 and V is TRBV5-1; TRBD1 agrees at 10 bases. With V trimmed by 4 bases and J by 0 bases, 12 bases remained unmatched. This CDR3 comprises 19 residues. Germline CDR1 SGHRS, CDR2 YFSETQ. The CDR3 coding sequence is TGCGCCAGCAGCCCGGGCCGGGACAGGGGAGGACCGAACACCGGGGAGCTGTTTTTT. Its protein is CASSPGRDRGGPNTGELFF.

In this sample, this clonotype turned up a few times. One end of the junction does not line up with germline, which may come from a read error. CDR3 sequence reads: CASSPSRGSTSF. The CDR3 coding sequence is TGCGCCAGCAGCCCATCCCGGGGGTCTACCTCCTTC. The chain is built from TRBV4-1 and TRBJ1-2, with D possibly matching TRBD1 (5 bases). The CDR3 is 12 residues long. CDR1 and CDR2 from the germline V gene are MGHRA and YSYEKL.